The present entry profiles one TCR beta chain with its context. CDR1 and CDR2 from the germline V gene are LNHDA and SQIVND (reference sequence). The CDR3 covers 18 residues. The ends lost 3 bases at V and 2 bases at J; junction bases unmatched: 12. Profiled with immunoSEQ multiplex PCR; TCRdb holds only in-frame clones, not every one. The profile shows tens of thousands of clones, more than 70% of them singletons. These data come from a study of blood T cell repertoires in COVID-19. As for the study in general: The United States, Italy and Spain were the sources of the acute and convalescent COVID-19 samples. The analysed material was cDNA or gDNA that came from T cells, B-cell-depleted T cells, or PBMCs.

This sequence was found in an elderly woman with acute or convalescent COVID-19. Sequenced: peripheral blood. V usage is TRBV19 and J usage is TRBJ2-2, with 7 bases lining up with TRBD2. This chain's CDR3 is CASSIISGGLLNTGELFF. CDR3 nucleotide sequence: TGTGCCAGTAGTATCATCTCCGGGGGGTTACTAAACACCGGGGAGCTGTTTTTT.